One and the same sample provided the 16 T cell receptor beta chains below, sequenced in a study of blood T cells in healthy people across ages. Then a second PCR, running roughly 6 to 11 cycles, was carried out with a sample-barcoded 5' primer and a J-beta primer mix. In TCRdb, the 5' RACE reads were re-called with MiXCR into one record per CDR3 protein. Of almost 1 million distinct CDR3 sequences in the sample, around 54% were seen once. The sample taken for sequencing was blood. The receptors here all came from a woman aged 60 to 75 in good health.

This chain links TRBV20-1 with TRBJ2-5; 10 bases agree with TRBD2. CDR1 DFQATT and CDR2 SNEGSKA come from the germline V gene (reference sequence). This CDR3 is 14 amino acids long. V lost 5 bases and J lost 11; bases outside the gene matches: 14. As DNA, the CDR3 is TGCAGTGCTGGGGGGCAAGCGGGAGGGAGGGAGCAGTACTTC. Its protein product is CSAGGQAGGREQYF.

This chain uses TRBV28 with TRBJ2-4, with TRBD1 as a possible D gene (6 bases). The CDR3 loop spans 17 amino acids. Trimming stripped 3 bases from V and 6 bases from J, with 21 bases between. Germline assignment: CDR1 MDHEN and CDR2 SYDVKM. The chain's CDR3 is CASSFKFFRTDLNIQYF. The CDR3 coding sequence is TGTGCCAGCAGTTTTAAGTTTTTTAGGACAGATCTAAACATTCAGTACTTC.

DNA for the CDR3: TGTGCCAGCAGTTTTAGTACAGGGGGTCACTCCTCCTACGAGCAGTACTTC. Translating it yields CASSFSTGGHSSYEQYF. This rearrangement joins TRBV27 to TRBJ2-7, with 8 bases identical to TRBD1. The CDR3 loop spans 17 amino acids. Germline CDR1 reads MNHEY; CDR2 reads SMNVEV (reference sequence). After removal of 3 bases from V and 0 bases from J, the junction contained 10 bases not matched to a gene.

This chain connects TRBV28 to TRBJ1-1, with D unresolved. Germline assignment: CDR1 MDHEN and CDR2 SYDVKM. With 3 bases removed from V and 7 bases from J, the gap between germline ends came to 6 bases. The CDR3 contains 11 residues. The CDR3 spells CASSFGYEAFF. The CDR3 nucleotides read TGTGCCAGCAGTTTTGGGTATGAAGCTTTCTTT.

Written as DNA, the CDR3 is TGCAGTGCTAGCCCCCTAGGAGGGCGCGAGCAGTACTTC. Translation gives CSASPLGGREQYF. The gene calls are TRBV20-1 and TRBJ2-5, with D maybe TRBD2 (6 bases). The end of the DNA aligns better with TRBJ2-7, so the J call may be wrong. The CDR3 is 13 residues long. Germline V gives CDR1 DFQATT, CDR2 SNEGSKA (reference sequence).

This chain's CDR3 is CASRPVQGREQYF. CDR3 DNA sequence: TGTGCCAGCAGGCCCGTTCAGGGGCGCGAGCAGTACTTC. The chain uses TRBV28 and TRBJ2-7, with D perhaps matching TRBD1 (6 bases). From germline, CDR1 is MDHEN and CDR2 SYDVKM. The V and J ends lost 6 bases and 6 bases respectively, with 15 bases between them. The CDR3 length is 13 residues.

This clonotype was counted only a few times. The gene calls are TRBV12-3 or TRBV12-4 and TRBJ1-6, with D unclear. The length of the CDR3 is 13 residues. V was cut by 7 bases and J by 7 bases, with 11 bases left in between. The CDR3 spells CASKPQLNSPLHF. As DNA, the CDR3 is TGTGCCAGCAAACCACAGTTAAATTCACCCCTCCACTTT.

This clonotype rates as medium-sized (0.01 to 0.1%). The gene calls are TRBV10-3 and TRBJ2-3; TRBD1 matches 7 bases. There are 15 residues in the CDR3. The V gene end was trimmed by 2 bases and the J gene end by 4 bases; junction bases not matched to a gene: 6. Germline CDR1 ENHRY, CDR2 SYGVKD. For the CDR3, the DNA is TGTGCCATCAGTGAGCCTGGGACAGCGTCAGATACGCAGTATTTT. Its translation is CAISEPGTASDTQYF.

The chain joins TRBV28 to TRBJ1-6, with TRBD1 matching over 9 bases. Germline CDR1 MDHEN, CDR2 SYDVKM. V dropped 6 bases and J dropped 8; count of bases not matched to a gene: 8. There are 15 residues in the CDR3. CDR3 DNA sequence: TGTGCCAGCAGAAGTGGGGGACAGGGATATTCACCCCTCCACTTT. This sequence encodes CASRSGGQGYSPLHF. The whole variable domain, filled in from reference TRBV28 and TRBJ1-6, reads DVKVTQSSRYLVKRTGEKVFLECVQDMDHENMFWYRQDPGLGLRLIYFSYDVKMKEKGDIPEGYSVSREKKERFSLILESASTNQTSMYLCASRSGGQGYSPLHFGNGTRLTVT.

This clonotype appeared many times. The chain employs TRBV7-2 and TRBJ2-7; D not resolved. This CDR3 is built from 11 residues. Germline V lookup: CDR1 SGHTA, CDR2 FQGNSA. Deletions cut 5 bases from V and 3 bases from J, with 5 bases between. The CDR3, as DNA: TGTGCCAGCAGCACCTACTACGAGCAGTACTTC. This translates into CASSTYYEQYF.

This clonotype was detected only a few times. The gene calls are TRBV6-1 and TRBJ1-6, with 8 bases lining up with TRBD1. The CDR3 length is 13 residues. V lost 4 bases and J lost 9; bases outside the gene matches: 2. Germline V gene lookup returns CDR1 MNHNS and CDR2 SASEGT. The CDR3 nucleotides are TGTGCCAGCAGTGTGGACAGGGTTTCACCCCTCCACTTT. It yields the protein CASSVDRVSPLHF.

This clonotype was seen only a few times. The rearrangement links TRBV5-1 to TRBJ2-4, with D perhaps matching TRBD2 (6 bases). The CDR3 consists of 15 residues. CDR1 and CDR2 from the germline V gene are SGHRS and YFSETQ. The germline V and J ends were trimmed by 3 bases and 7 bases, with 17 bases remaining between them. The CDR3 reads CASSSLGPGVNIQYF. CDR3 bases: TGCGCCAGCAGCTCCCTAGGCCCGGGGGTGAACATTCAGTACTTC.

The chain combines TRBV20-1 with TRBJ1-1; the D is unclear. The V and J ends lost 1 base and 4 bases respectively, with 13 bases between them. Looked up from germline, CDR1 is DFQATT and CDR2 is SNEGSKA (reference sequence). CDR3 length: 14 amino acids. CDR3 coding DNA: TGCAGTGCTAGAGCCCAGGTGGCCGGCACTGAAGCTTTCTTT. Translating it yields CSARAQVAGTEAFF.

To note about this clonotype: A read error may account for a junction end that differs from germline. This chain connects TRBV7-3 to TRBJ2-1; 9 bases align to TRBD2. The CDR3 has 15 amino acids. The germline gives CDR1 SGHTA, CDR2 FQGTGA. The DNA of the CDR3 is TGTGCCAGCAGCTTAAGCGCGGGAGGGCCCTATGAGCAGTTGTTC. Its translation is CASSLSAGGPYEQLF.

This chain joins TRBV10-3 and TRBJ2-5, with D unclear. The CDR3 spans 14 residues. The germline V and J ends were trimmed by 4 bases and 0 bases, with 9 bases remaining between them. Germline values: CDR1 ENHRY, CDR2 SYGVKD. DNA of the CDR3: TGTGCCATCAGTGGTGGCGGTAACCAAGAGACCCAGTACTTC. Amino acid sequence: CAISGGGNQETQYF.

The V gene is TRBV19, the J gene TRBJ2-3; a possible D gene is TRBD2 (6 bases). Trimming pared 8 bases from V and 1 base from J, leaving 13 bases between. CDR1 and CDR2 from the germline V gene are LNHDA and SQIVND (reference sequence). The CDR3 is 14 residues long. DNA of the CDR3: TGTGCCAGTTCAGCAGGAGGGCGCACAGATACGCAGTATTTT. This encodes CASSAGGRTDTQYF.